Presented here are 13 T cell receptor beta chains from one specimen sequenced in a study of read filtering for tumor transcriptome and immune sequencing. From around 440 ng of RNA, a library with molecular barcoded alpha/delta and beta/gamma adaptors was made. MiXCR was run by TCRdb on the reads, yielding one entry per CDR3 protein. Here the sample spans about 19,000 distinct CDR3 sequences, approximately 20% being singletons. The sequencing input was a population of CD138-negative cells sorted from bone marrow. These receptors were collected from a donor at least 40 years old with multiple myeloma.

In regard to this clonotype: A much more abundant neighbour one base away suggests this may be a read error. The chain joins TRBV28 to TRBJ2-4, with 10 bases lining up with TRBD1. The germline V gene has CDR1 MDHEN and CDR2 SYDVKM. The V segment lost 5 bases and the J segment 3 bases; nucleotides outside the gene matches: 7. The CDR3 covers 16 residues. The CDR3 loop reads CASSGRDRGGKNIQYF. DNA of the CDR3: TGTGCCAGCAGTGGGAGGGACAGGGGTGGCAAAAACATTCAGTACTTC.

A few counts support this clonotype. This chain links TRBV7-2 with TRBJ2-5; D uncertain. Germline CDR1 and CDR2: SGHTA and FQGNSA. V was trimmed by 2 bases and J by 5 bases, leaving 9 bases between them. This CDR3 spans 13 amino acids. CDR3 amino acids: CASSLSVTETQYF. The CDR3, as DNA: TGTGCCAGCAGCTTATCCGTCACGGAGACCCAGTACTTC.

The V gene is TRBV20-1, the J gene TRBJ1-1; D not resolved. Germline loops: CDR1 DFQATT, CDR2 SNEGSKA (reference sequence). The CDR3 is 14 amino acids. V was cut by 0 bases and J by 7 bases, with 15 bases left in between. CDR3 coding DNA: TGCAGTGCTAGAGATCGGCCCGGTCGGGATGAAGCTTTCTTT. It yields the protein CSARDRPGRDEAFF.

A word on this clonotype: A much larger clonotype is one base distant, so this may be a read error. The DNA of the CDR3 is TGTGCCAGCAGTTTGAGGTTTGGGACAGGGAAAAACGTCGCCACCTACGAGCGGTACTTC. This translates into CASSLRFGTGKNVATYERYF. This chain connects TRBV12-3 or TRBV12-4 to TRBJ2-7; 9 bases agree with TRBD1. CDR3 size: 20 residues.

A few counts support this clonotype. V usage is TRBV19 and J usage is TRBJ1-5; 8 bases match TRBD1. V was pared by 8 bases and J by 6 bases, with 6 bases of the junction left unmatched. The CDR3 contains 13 residues. Germline loops: CDR1 LNHDA, CDR2 SQIVND (reference sequence). The DNA for the CDR3 is TGTGCCAGTGGGTGGGACAGGAGTCAGCCCCAGCATTTT. This codes for CASGWDRSQPQHF.

Of note for this clonotype: A read error may produce the germline difference seen at one junction end. The V call is TRBV9, the J call TRBJ2-7; tentatively, D is TRBD2 (5 bases). Germline CDR1 is SGDLS and CDR2 is YYNGEE. The CDR3 has 16 residues. CDR3 sequence reads: CTSSETAGQTSHEQYF. The CDR3 bases are TGTACCAGCAGCGAGACGGCGGGTCAGACCTCCCACGAGCAGTACTTC.

This clonotype was picked up many times. This rearrangement joins TRBV29-1 to TRBJ2-1; 13 nucleotides agree with TRBD2. The CDR3 is 16 amino acids. From germline, CDR1 is SQVTM and CDR2 ANQGSEA. After removal of 6 bases from V and 1 base from J, the junction contained 6 bases not matched to a gene. CDR3 in DNA: TGCAGCGTACGGACTAGCGGGAGCATATCCTACAATGAGCAGTTCTTC. Protein: CSVRTSGSISYNEQFF.

The chain recombines TRBV9 with TRBJ2-7; TRBD2 is a possible D gene (5 bases). The germline V gene encodes CDR1 SGDLS and CDR2 YYNGEE. The CDR3 length is 15 residues. V lost 5 bases and J lost 1, with 16 bases in between. The chain's CDR3 is CASSRTCGPSYEQYF. CDR3 coding DNA: TGTGCCAGCAGTAGGACTTGCGGTCCTTCCTACGAGCAGTACTTC.

This clonotype was counted at least ten times. The rearrangement links TRBV15 to TRBJ1-1; TRBD1 aligns across 8 bases. The V segment lost 0 bases and the J segment 0 bases; nucleotides outside the gene matches: 12. The CDR3 extends over 19 amino acids. Germline-derived CDR1 and CDR2 are LNHNV and YYDKDF (reference sequence). CDR3 DNA sequence: TGTGCCACCAGCAGAGAAATGGGGACAGGCCTTACTATGAACACTGAAGCTTTCTTT. It specifies CATSREMGTGLTMNTEAFF.

This clonotype showed up many times. The chain has TRBV15 and TRBJ2-5; unclear D gene. The CDR3 sequence is 14 residues long. Germline CDR1 and CDR2: LNHNV and YYDKDF (reference sequence). Trimming removed 1 base at V and 4 bases at J, with 10 bases between. In nucleotides, the CDR3 is TGTGCCACCAGCAGAGTTAGGGATGTAGAGACCCAGTACTTC. It encodes CATSRVRDVETQYF. Based on the CDR3 plus reference TRBV15 and TRBJ2-5, the full variable domain is DAMVIQNPRYQVTQFGKPVTLSCSQTLNHNVMYWYQQKSSQAPKLLFHYYDKDFNNEADTPDNFQSRRPNTSFCFLDIRSPGLGDTAMYLCATSRVRDVETQYFGPGTRLLVL.

This clonotype came up many times. The chain uses TRBV28 and TRBJ2-7; TRBD1 matches 8 bases. Trimming took 5 bases from V and 0 from J; bases not matched to a gene: 6. Germline lookup yields CDR1 MDHEN and CDR2 SYDVKM. This CDR3 is built from 15 residues. The DNA for the CDR3 is TGTGCCAGCAGTACGACAGGGGCCGCCTCCTACGAGCAGTACTTC. The encoded protein is CASSTTGAASYEQYF.

Only a few counts were recorded for this clonotype. A much larger clone sits a single nucleotide away, making a read error possible. This CDR3 fails to terminate in the conserved phenylalanine or tryptophan, so it likely reflects a read error. The rearrangement joins TRBV5-1 to TRBJ2-3, with 7 nucleotides matching TRBD2. The junction had 7 bases not matched to a gene; V was cut back by 4 bases and J by 5 bases. This CDR3 has 14 amino acids. Germline CDR1 is SGHRS and CDR2 is YFSETQ. CDR3 DNA: TGCGCCAGCAGCGTCGGGACTACTAAAGATACGCAGTATTGT. As protein: CASSVGTTKDTQYC.

At least ten counts were recorded for this clonotype. The J gene is TRBJ1-2, the V gene TRBV29-1, with no clear D. The CDR3 length is 13 residues. CDR1 and CDR2 from the germline V gene are SQVTM and ANQGSEA. V was shortened by 6 bases and J by 4 bases, with 15 bases between the two germline ends. The CDR3 bases are TGCAGCGTGCTGGGATTCCGAGGCTATGGCTACACCTTC. Translation gives CSVLGFRGYGYTF.